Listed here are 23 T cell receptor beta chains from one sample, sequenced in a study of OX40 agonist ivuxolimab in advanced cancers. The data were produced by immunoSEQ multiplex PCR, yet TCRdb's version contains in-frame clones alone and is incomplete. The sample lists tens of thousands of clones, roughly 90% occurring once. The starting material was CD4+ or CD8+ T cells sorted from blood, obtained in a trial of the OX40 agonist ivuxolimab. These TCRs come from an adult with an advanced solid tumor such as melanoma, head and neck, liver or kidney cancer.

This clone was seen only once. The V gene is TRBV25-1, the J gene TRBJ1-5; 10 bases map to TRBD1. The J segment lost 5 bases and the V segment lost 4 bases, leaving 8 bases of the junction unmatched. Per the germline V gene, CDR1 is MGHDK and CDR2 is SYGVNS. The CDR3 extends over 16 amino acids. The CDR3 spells CASSGDQGTGDQPQHF. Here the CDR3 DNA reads TGTGCCAGCAGTGGGGATCAAGGGACAGGGGATCAGCCCCAGCATTTT.

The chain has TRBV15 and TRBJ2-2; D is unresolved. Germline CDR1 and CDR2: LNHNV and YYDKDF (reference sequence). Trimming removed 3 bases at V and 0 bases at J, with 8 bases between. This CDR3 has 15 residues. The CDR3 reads CATSSSLANTGELFF. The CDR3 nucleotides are TGTGCCACCAGCAGTTCTCTAGCGAACACCGGGGAGCTGTTTTTT.

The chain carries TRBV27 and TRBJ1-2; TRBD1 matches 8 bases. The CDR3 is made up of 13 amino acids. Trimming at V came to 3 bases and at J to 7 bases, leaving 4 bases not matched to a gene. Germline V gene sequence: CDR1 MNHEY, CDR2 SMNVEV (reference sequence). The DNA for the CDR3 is TGTGCCAGCAGTTTCCAGGGGGCTGGTGGCTACACCTTC. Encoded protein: CASSFQGAGGYTF.

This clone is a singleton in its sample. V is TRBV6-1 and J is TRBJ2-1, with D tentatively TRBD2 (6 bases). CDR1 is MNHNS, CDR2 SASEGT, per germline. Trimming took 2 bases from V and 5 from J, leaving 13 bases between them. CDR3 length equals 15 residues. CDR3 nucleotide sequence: TGTGCCAGCAGTGAACCCGGGGGAACAGACAATGAGCAGTTCTTC. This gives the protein CASSEPGGTDNEQFF.

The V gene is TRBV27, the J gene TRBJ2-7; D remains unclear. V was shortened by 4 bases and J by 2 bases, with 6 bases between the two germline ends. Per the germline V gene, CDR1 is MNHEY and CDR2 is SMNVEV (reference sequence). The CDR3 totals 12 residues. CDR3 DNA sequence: TGTGCCAGCAGTTCCCCTCCCTACGAGCAGTACTTC. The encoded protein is CASSSPPYEQYF.

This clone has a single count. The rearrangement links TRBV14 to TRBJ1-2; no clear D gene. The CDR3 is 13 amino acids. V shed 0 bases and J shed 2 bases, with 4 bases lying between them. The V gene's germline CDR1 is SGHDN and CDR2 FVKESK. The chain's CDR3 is CASSQDLNYGYTF. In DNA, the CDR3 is TGTGCCAGCAGCCAAGATCTGAACTATGGCTACACCTTC.

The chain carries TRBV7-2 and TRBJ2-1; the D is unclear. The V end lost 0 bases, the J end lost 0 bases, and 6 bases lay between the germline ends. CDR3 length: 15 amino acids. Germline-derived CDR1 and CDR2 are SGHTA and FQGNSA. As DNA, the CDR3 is TGTGCCAGCAGCTTAGCTCAAAGCTCCTACAATGAGCAGTTCTTC. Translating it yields CASSLAQSSYNEQFF.

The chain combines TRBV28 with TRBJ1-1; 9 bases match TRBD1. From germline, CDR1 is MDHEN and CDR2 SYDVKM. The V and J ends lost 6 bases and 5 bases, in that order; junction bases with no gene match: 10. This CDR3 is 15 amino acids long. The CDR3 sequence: CASSIPGQGGTEAFF. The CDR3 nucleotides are TGTGCCAGCAGCATACCGGGACAGGGAGGTACTGAAGCTTTCTTT.

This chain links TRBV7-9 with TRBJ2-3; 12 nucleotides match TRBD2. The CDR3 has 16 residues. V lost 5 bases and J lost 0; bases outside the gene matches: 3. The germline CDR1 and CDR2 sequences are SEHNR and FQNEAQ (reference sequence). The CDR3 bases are TGTGCCAGCAGCCCCGGACTAGCGGGGAGCACAGATACGCAGTATTTT. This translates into CASSPGLAGSTDTQYF.

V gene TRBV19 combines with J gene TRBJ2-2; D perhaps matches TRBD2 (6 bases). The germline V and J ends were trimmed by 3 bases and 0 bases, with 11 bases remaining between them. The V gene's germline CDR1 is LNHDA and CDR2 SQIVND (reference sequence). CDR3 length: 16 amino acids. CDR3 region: CASSMGGLTNTGELFF. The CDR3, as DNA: TGTGCCAGTAGTATGGGGGGACTGACGAACACCGGGGAGCTGTTTTTT.

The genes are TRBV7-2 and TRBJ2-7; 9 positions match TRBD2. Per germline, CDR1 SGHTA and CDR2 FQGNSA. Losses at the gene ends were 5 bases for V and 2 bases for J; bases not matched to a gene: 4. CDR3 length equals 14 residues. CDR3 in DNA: TGTGCCAGCAGCCAGACTAGCGGACCCTACGAGCAGTACTTC. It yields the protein CASSQTSGPYEQYF.

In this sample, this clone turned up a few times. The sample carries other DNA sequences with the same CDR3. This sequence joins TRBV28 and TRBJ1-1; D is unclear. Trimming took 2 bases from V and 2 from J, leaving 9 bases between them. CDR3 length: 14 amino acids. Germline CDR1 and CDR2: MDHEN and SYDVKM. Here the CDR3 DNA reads TGTGCCAGCAGTTTACCGGGCCAAAACACTGAAGCTTTCTTT. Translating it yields CASSLPGQNTEAFF.

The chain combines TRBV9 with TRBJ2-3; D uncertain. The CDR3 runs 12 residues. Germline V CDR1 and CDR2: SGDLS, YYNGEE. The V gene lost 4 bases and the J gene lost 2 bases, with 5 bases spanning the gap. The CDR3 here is CASSLNTDTQYF. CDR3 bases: TGTGCCAGCAGCCTAAACACAGATACGCAGTATTTT.

CDR3 bases: TGTGCCAGCAGTTTACCGGGAGCGGGCCTCAATGAGCAGTTCTTC. As protein: CASSLPGAGLNEQFF. The chain joins TRBV27 to TRBJ2-1; a possible D gene is TRBD2 (6 bases). This CDR3 spans 15 amino acids. The V gene's germline CDR1 is MNHEY and CDR2 SMNVEV (reference sequence). Trimming stripped 2 bases from V and 6 bases from J, with 14 bases between.

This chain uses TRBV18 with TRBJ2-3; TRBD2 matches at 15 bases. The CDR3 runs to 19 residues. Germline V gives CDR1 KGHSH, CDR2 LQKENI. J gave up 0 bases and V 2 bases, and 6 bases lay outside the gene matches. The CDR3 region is CASSPMGLAGGDSTDTQYF. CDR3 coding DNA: TGTGCCAGCTCACCAATGGGACTAGCGGGGGGCGATAGCACAGATACGCAGTATTTT.

CDR3 sequence (DNA): TGTGCCAGCAGCGTAGAAATGAGCTCCTATAATTCACCCCTCCACTTT. This gives the protein CASSVEMSSYNSPLHF. This sequence joins TRBV9 and TRBJ1-6; D remains ambiguous. CDR1 and CDR2 (germline): SGDLS, YYNGEE. Trimming cost V 0 bases and J 0 bases, with 7 bases left between them. This CDR3 is 16 amino acids long.

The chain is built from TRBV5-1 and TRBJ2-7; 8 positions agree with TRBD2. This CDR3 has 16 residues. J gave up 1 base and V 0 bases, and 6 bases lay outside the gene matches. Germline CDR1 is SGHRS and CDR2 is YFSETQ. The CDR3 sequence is CASSLGLSGTSYEQYF. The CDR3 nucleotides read TGCGCCAGCAGCTTGGGCCTTAGCGGGACATCCTACGAGCAGTACTTC.

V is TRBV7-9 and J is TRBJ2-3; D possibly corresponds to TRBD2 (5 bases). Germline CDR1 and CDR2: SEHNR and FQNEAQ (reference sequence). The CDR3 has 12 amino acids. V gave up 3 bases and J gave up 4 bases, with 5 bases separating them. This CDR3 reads CASSLDSDTQYF. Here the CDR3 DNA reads TGTGCCAGCAGCTTGGACTCAGATACGCAGTATTTT.

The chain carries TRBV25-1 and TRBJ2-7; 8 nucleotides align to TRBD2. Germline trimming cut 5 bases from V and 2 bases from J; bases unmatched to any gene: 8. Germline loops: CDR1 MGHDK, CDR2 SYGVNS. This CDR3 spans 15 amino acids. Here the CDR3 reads CASSLSGTLTYEQYF. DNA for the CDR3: TGTGCCAGCAGTCTTAGCGGGACTCTAACCTACGAGCAGTACTTC.

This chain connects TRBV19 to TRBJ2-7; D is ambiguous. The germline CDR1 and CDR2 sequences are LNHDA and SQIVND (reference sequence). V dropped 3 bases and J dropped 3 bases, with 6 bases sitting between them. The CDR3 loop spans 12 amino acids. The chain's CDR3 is CASSMPGYEQYF. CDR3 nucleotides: TGTGCCAGTAGTATGCCAGGCTACGAGCAGTACTTC.

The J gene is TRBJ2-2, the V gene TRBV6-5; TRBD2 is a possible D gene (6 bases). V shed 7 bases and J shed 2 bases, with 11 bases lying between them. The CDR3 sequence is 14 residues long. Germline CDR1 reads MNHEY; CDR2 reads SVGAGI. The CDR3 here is CASTGERNTGELFF. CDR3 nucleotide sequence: TGTGCCAGCACGGGGGAACGTAACACCGGGGAGCTGTTTTTT.

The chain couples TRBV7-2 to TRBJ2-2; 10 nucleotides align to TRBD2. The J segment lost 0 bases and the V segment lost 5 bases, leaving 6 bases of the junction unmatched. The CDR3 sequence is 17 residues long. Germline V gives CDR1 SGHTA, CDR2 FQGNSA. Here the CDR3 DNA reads TGTGCCAGCAGCAGAGGGACTAGCGACCCGAACACCGGGGAGCTGTTTTTT. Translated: CASSRGTSDPNTGELFF. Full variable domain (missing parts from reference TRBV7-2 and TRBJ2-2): GAGVSQSPSNKVTEKGKDVELRCDPISGHTALYWYRQSLGQGLEFLIYFQGNSAPDKSGLPSDRFSAERTGGSVSTLTIQRTQQEDSAVYLCASSRGTSDPNTGELFFGEGSRLTVL.

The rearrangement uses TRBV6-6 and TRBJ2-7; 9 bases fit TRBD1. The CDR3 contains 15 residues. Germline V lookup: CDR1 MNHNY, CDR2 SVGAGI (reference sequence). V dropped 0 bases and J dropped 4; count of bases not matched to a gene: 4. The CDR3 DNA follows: TGTGCCAGCAGTTACTCCGGGACAGGGATATACGAGCAGTACTTC. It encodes CASSYSGTGIYEQYF.